The 12 T cell receptor beta chains below were found in one sample sequenced in a study of T-cell reconstitution after alpha-beta-depleted transplantation in children. Researchers prepared the TCRbeta library using unique molecular identifiers, the study reports. TCRdb re-called the PCR reads with MiXCR, one entry per CDR3 protein. The data show some 200,000 distinct CDR3 sequences, with about 8.4% seen just once and roughly 36% held by the top ten. The specimen comprised PBMCs, mostly from graft donor cells, sampled 360 days after TCRalphabeta/CD19-depleted stem cell transplant. The receptors shown here come from a male patient between 2 and 10 years old who had a stem cell transplant for acute myeloid leukemia, so the T cells may come from the graft donor.

The CDR3, as DNA: TGTGCCAGCAGTTTATTTCCCTCGTACCAAGAGACCCAGTACTTC. This gives the protein CASSLFPSYQETQYF. The rearrangement joins TRBV27 to TRBJ2-5; D ambiguous. Germline CDR1 reads MNHEY; CDR2 reads SMNVEV (reference sequence). This CDR3 has 15 amino acids. The germline V and J ends were trimmed by 1 base and 0 bases, with 9 bases remaining between them.

This clonotype appeared many times. The rearrangement links TRBV12-3 or TRBV12-4 to TRBJ1-3; TRBD1 is a possible D gene (5 bases). This CDR3 region has 15 residues. The germline V and J ends were trimmed by 2 bases and 4 bases, with 12 bases remaining between them. CDR3 amino acids: CASSLRPGTGNTIYF. CDR3 DNA: TGTGCCAGCAGTTTAAGACCCGGGACCGGAAACACCATATATTTT.

This clonotype was observed many times. The chain has TRBV5-1 and TRBJ2-3, with D uncertain. With 5 bases removed from V and 0 bases from J, the gap between germline ends came to 10 bases. The CDR3 contains 14 residues. Germline assignment: CDR1 SGHRS and CDR2 YFSETQ. Here the CDR3 DNA reads TGCGCCAGCAGGCGCTTTTCTAGCACAGATACGCAGTATTTT. This gives the protein CASRRFSSTDTQYF. Full variable domain (outside the CDR3, taken from reference TRBV5-1 and TRBJ2-3): KAGVTQTPRYLIKTRGQQVTLSCSPISGHRSVSWYQQTPGQGLQFLFEYFSETQRNKGNFPGRFSGRQFSNSRSEMNVSTLELGDSALYLCASRRFSSTDTQYFGPGTRLTVL.

This clonotype has a single count. This sequence joins TRBV14 and TRBJ1-2; the match to TRBD1 covers 7 bases. Germline V gene data show CDR1 as SGHDN and CDR2 as FVKESK. With V trimmed by 4 bases and J by 2 bases, 13 bases remained unmatched. The CDR3 length is 17 residues. The CDR3 sequence: CASSPYQGQPINYGYTF. Written as DNA, the CDR3 is TGTGCCAGCAGCCCATACCAGGGACAGCCTATCAACTATGGCTACACCTTC.

This clonotype appeared a few times. The chain is built from TRBV15 and TRBJ2-7; 7 nucleotides line up with TRBD1. Looked up from germline, CDR1 is LNHNV and CDR2 is YYDKDF (reference sequence). This CDR3 comprises 12 residues. The CDR3: CAISLGGNEQYV. CDR3 nucleotides: TGTGCCATCAGCCTAGGGGGCAACGAGCAGTACGTC.

The chain joins TRBV7-9 to TRBJ1-2; TRBD1 aligns across 12 bases. Germline V gene sequence: CDR1 SEHNR, CDR2 FQNEAQ (reference sequence). V shed 5 bases and J 4 bases; nucleotides not matched to a gene: 8. This CDR3 is built from 16 residues. Written as DNA, the CDR3 is TGTGCCAGCAGCCAACCCCCGGGACAGGGGGCCTATGGCTACACCTTC. The encoded protein is CASSQPPGQGAYGYTF.

This clonotype was picked up a small number of times. The chain combines TRBV12-3 or TRBV12-4 with TRBJ1-5, with D possibly TRBD1 on 5 matching bases. V lost 4 bases, J lost 2 bases, and 9 bases lay in between. CDR3 length equals 14 residues. The CDR3 region is CASSSRVRNQPQHF. The CDR3 DNA is TGTGCCAGCAGTTCCAGGGTGCGCAATCAGCCCCAGCATTTT.

The chain couples TRBV7-2 to TRBJ1-2; 7 bases map to TRBD1. V gave up 5 bases and J gave up 5 bases; unmatched junction bases: 11. Per germline, CDR1 SGHTA and CDR2 FQGNSA. This CDR3 contains 15 residues. The CDR3 DNA follows: TGTGCCAGCAGCCCACGCTCCAGGGGGTTGTATGGCTACACCTTC. It yields the protein CASSPRSRGLYGYTF.

This clonotype was seen repeatedly, ten times or more. The V call is TRBV15, the J call TRBJ2-1; D uncertain. This CDR3 is 13 amino acids long. The germline CDR1 and CDR2 sequences are LNHNV and YYDKDF (reference sequence). Trimming left V 5 bases short and J 8 bases short, with 13 bases between. This CDR3 reads CATSEVIWDEQFF. CDR3 DNA: TGTGCCACCAGCGAGGTCATATGGGATGAGCAGTTCTTC.

The genes are TRBV10-3 and TRBJ1-2, with D unclear. Germline CDR1 and CDR2: ENHRY and SYGVKD. The V and J ends lost 3 bases and 4 bases respectively, with 12 bases between them. This CDR3 is 14 amino acids long. The DNA for the CDR3 is TGTGCCATCAGTGAAAGAGCTCTTTCCTATGGCTACACCTTC. It is translated as CAISERALSYGYTF.

This clonotype was recorded a few times. This rearrangement joins TRBV15 to TRBJ1-2; D ambiguous. Trimming left V 5 bases short and J 5 bases short, with 12 bases between. CDR3 length: 13 residues. Germline V CDR1 and CDR2: LNHNV, YYDKDF (reference sequence). The CDR3 is CATSGKQNYGYTF. Written as DNA, the CDR3 is TGTGCCACCAGCGGGAAACAGAATTATGGCTACACCTTC. The entire variable domain, with the rest obtained from reference TRBV15 and TRBJ1-2, is as follows: DAMVIQNPRYQVTQFGKPVTLSCSQTLNHNVMYWYQQKSSQAPKLLFHYYDKDFNNEADTPDNFQSRRPNTSFCFLDIRSPGLGDTAMYLCATSGKQNYGYTFGSGTRLTVV.

At least ten counts were recorded for this clonotype. The rearrangement links TRBV5-6 to TRBJ2-5; 11 bases line up with TRBD2. Germline CDR1 and CDR2: SGHDT and YYEEEE. V trimming: 2 bases; J trimming: 3 bases; junction bases outside the gene matches: 0. The CDR3 has 14 amino acids. In nucleotides, the CDR3 is TGTGCCAGCAGCTTTAGCGGGGGGGAAGAGACCCAGTACTTC. This translates into CASSFSGGEETQYF.